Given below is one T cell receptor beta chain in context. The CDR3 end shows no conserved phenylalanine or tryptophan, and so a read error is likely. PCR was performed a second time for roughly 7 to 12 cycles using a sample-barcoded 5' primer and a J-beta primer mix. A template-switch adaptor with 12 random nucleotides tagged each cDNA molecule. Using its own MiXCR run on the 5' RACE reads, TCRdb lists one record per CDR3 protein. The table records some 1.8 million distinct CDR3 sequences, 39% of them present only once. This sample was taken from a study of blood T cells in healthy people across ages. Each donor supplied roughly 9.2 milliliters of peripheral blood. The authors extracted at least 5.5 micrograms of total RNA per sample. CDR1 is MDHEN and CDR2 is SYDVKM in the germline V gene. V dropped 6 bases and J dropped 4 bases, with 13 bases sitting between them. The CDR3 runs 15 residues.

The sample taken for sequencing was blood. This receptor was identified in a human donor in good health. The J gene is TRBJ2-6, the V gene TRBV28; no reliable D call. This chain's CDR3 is CASRGFEWGANVLTL. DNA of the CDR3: TGTGCCAGCAGGGGGTTTGAGTGGGGGGCCAACGTCCTGACTTTA.